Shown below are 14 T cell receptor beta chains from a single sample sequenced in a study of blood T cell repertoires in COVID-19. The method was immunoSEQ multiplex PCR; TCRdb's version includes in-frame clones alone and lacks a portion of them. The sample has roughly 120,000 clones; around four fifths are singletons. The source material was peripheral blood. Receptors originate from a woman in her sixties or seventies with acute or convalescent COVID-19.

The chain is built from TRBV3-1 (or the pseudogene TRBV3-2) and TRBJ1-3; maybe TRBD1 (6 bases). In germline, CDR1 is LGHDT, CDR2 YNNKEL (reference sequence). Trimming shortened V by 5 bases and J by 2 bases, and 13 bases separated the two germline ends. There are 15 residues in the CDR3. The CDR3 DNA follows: TGTGCCAGCAGCGCAAGCAGGGGTACTGGAAACACCATATATTTT. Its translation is CASSASRGTGNTIYF.

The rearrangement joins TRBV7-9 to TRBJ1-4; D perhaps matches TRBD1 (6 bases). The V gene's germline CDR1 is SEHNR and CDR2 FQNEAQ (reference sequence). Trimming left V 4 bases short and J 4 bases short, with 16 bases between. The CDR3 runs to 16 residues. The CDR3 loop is CASSYDGRRGNEKLFF. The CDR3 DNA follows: TGTGCCAGCAGCTATGACGGCCGCAGGGGTAATGAAAAACTGTTTTTT.

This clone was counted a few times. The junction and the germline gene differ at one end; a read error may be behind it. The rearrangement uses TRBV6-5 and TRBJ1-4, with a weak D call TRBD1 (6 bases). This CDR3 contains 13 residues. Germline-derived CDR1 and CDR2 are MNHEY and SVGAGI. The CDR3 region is CASSYVPQGPYLF. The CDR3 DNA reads TGTGCCAGCAGTTACGTCCCACAGGGCCCTTATTTGTTT.

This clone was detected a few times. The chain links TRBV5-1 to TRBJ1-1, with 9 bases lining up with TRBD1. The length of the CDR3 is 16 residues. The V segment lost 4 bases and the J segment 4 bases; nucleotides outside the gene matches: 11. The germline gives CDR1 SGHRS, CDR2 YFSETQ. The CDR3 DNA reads TGCGCCAGCAGCGCCAAACCGGGACAGGGCGCCACTGAAGCTTTCTTT. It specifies CASSAKPGQGATEAFF. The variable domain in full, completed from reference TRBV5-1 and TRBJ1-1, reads KAGVTQTPRYLIKTRGQQVTLSCSPISGHRSVSWYQQTPGQGLQFLFEYFSETQRNKGNFPGRFSGRQFSNSRSEMNVSTLELGDSALYLCASSAKPGQGATEAFFGQGTRLTVV.

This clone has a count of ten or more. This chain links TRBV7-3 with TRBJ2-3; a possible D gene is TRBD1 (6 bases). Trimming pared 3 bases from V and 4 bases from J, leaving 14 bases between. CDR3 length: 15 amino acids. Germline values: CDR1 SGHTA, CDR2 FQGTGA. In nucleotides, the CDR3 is TGTGCCAGCAGCTTTCAAGGGGGAGCATCAGATACGCAGTATTTT. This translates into CASSFQGGASDTQYF.

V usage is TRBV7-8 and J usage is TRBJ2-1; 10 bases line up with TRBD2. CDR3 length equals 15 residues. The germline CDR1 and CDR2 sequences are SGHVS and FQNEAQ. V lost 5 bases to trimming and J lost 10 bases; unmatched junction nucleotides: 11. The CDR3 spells CASSIVAGGPGEQFF. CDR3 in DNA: TGTGCCAGCAGCATAGTAGCGGGGGGTCCAGGGGAGCAGTTCTTC.

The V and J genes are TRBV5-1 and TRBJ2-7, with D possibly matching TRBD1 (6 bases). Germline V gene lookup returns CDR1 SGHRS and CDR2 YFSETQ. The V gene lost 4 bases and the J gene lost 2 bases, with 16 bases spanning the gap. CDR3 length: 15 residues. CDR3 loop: CASSRSRDIPYEQYF. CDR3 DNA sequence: TGCGCCAGCAGCCGCTCCAGGGACATCCCCTACGAGCAGTACTTC.

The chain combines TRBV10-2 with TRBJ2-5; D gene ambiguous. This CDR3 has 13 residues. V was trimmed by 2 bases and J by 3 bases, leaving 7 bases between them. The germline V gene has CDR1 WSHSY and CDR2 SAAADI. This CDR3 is CASSESTEETQYF. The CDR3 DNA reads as TGCGCCAGCAGTGAGAGTACAGAAGAGACCCAGTACTTC.

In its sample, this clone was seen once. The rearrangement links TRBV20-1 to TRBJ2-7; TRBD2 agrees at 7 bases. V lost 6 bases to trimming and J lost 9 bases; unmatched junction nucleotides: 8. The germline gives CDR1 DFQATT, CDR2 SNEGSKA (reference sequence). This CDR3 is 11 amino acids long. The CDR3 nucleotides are TGCAGTGCGAAAACACTAGCGATGCAGTACTTC. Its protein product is CSAKTLAMQYF.

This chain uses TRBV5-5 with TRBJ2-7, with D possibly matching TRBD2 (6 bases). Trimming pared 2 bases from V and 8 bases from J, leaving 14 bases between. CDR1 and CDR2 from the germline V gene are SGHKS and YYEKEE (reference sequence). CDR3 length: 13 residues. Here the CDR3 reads CASSFGIAVKQYF. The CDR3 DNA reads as TGTGCCAGCAGCTTTGGAATAGCGGTTAAGCAGTACTTC.

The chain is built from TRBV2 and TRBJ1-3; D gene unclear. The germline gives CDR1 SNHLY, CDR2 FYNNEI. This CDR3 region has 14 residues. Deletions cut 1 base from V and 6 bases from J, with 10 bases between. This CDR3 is CASSEGGLANTIYF. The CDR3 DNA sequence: TGTGCCAGCAGTGAAGGCGGACTGGCAAACACCATATATTTT.

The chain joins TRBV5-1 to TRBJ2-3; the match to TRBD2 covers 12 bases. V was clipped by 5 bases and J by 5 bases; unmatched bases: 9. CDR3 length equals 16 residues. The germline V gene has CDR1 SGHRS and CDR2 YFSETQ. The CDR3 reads CASSQTSGRRIDTQYF. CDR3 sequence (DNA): TGCGCCAGCAGTCAAACTAGCGGGAGGAGGATAGATACGCAGTATTTT.

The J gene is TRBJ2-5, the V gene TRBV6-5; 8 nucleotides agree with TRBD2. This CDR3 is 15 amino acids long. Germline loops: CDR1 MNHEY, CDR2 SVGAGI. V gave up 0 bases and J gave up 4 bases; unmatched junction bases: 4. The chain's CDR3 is CASSYSAGGGETQYF. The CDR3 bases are TGTGCCAGCAGTTACTCTGCGGGGGGAGGAGAGACCCAGTACTTC.

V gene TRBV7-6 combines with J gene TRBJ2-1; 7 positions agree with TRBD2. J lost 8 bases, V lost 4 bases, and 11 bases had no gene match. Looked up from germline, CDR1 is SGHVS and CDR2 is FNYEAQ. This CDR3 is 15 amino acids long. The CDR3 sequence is CASSSTFGSGDEQFF. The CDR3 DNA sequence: TGTGCCAGCAGCTCAACTTTTGGGAGCGGGGATGAGCAGTTCTTC.